This is a list of T cell receptor beta chains from one sample in a study of blood T cell repertoires in COVID-19. Assay used: immunoSEQ multiplex PCR; TCRdb lists only in-frame clones, some missing. The table records under 200,000 clones, roughly 86% of them present only once. Sequenced: peripheral blood. The receptors stem from a man between 65 and 85 years old with acute or convalescent COVID-19. The CDR3 runs from the conserved cysteine through the conserved F or W. Each record gives: J gene, CDR3 length, D gene, V gene, CDR3 protein. A D gene is named only where the DNA matches it firmly.

>TRBJ2-3|16|TRBD2|TRBV19
CASSISGGANTDTQYF
>TRBJ1-6|13|.|TRBV7-2
CASSLALDSPLHF
>TRBJ2-3|13|.|TRBV28
CASSFLPLDTQYF
>TRBJ2-7|18|.|TRBV21-1
CASSRRGNRGGRSYEQYF
>TRBJ2-1|15|.|TRBV7-3
CASSLGSGYYNEQFF
>TRBJ1-2|13|.|TRBV7-9
CASSFGPSYGYTF
>TRBJ1-2|12|.|TRBV18
CASSPGGGGYTF
>TRBJ1-1|15|TRBD1|TRBV25-1
CASSVRQGALTEAFF
>TRBJ2-1|14|.|TRBV13
CASSSYTGPGEQFF
>TRBJ1-1|13|TRBD1|TRBV5-5
CASSSQGGTEAFF
>TRBJ2-7|16|.|TRBV21-1
CASSLRGQRCSYEQYF
>TRBJ1-1|16|TRBD1|TRBV5-1
CASSLVVGQGAGEAFF
>TRBJ2-5|15|.|TRBV5-1
CASSFGRRVGETQYF
>TRBJ2-2|15|.|TRBV4-1
CASSLQNPNTGELFF
>TRBJ2-7|21|.|TRBV6-1
CASSEKFVADRDPPARYEQYF
>TRBJ1-5|13|.|TRBV4-2
CASSQDSDQPQHF
>TRBJ2-7|12|.|TRBV5-5
CASSPVRYEQYF
>TRBJ1-6|15|.|TRBV7-2
CASSFTGAGNSPLHF
>TRBJ1-3|17|.|TRBV7-9
CASSRVSEGRRGNTIYF
>TRBJ2-1|14|TRBD2|TRBV19
CASAIAGGTNEQFF